Listed below are T cell receptor beta chains from one sample, sequenced in a study of T cells in Graves' hyperthyroidism and ophthalmopathy. One entry per CDR3 protein results from TCRdb running MiXCR on the multiplex PCR reads. Here the sample spans hundreds of thousands of distinct CDR3 sequences, approximately 16% being singletons. The sequenced sample consisted of blood. The origin of the receptors is an older woman with Graves' ophthalmopathy. The CDR3 runs from the conserved cysteine through the conserved F or W. Fields, in order: D gene, J gene, clone size, V gene, CDR3 DNA, CDR3 protein. A D gene is named only where the DNA matches it firmly. Only part of the rows carry a size: once, few, many, or a class if the clone is expanded.

. | TRBJ2-3 | many | TRBV27 | TGTGCCAGCAGTGGTATTGGTTTCTTCACAGATACGCAGTATTTT | CASSGIGFFTDTQYF
TRBD2 | TRBJ2-5 | . | TRBV5-1 | TGCGCCAGCAGCCGGGAGGGGGGCCCTGGCGGGTACCAAGAGACCCAGTACTTC | CASSREGGPGGYQETQYF
. | TRBJ2-3 | . | TRBV12-3/TRBV12-4 | TGTGCCAGCAGCCGAGAATCCCATCCAGATACGCAGTATTTT | CASSRESHPDTQYF
. | TRBJ1-2 | many | TRBV27 | TGTGCCAGCAAAGGGGGGGCTTACTATGGCTACACCTTC | CASKGGAYYGYTF
. | TRBJ2-1 | many | TRBV11-2 | TGTGCCAGCAGCTCTCCGAGTAGCGGTTATTACAATGAGCAGTTCTTC | CASSSPSSGYYNEQFF
TRBD2 | TRBJ2-3 | many | TRBV4-2 | TGTGCCAGCAGCCAATATGGTGCGGGAGTGGAAGATACGCAGTATTTT | CASSQYGAGVEDTQYF
. | TRBJ2-7 | many | TRBV7-9 | TGTGCCAGCAGTGACAGACACTACGAGCAGTACTTC | CASSDRHYEQYF
. | TRBJ2-3 | many | TRBV11-3 | TGTGCCAGCAAAGGGGCTGGCACAGATACGCAGTATTTT | CASKGAGTDTQYF
. | TRBJ1-6 | many | TRBV27 | TGTGCCAGCAGTCTAGGCGCCTGGCAGGGGAATTCACCCCTCCACTTT | CASSLGAWQGNSPLHF
. | TRBJ2-7 | many | TRBV5-6 | TGTGCCAGCAGCTTGGCCGGGGGATCGGACGAGCAGTACTTC | CASSLAGGSDEQYF
TRBD2 | TRBJ2-3 | many | TRBV20-1 | TGCAGTGCTAGTTTGGCGGGAGGGCCTGGGCGCACAGATACGCAGTATTTT | CSASLAGGPGRTDTQYF
. | TRBJ1-5 | . | TRBV2 | TGTGCCACAGGGGCTGGCAACAATCAGCCCCAGCATTTT | CATGAGNNQPQHF
. | TRBJ1-5 | . | TRBV20-1 | TGCAGTGCTCAGGACAGTCCGAATCAGCCCCAGCATTTT | CSAQDSPNQPQHF
. | TRBJ2-7 | many | TRBV6-1 | TGTGCCAGCAGTGAAGCCTTGGGCCCCTACGAGCAGTACTTC | CASSEALGPYEQYF
. | TRBJ2-7 | many | TRBV3-1 | TGTGCCAGCAGCCAAGCAGCTTACGAGCAGTACTTC | CASSQAAYEQYF
TRBD2 | TRBJ2-1 | . | TRBV4-1 | TGCGCCAGCAGCCAAGTGGCTAGCGGGAGTTCCAATGAGCAGTTCTTC | CASSQVASGSSNEQFF
. | TRBJ2-5 | . | TRBV4-1 | TGCGCCAGCAGCCAACTAGGGAGCCGACAAGAGACCCAGTACTTC | CASSQLGSRQETQYF
. | TRBJ2-3 | few | TRBV19 | TGTGCCTCCATGGGGGCGAGAATCACAGATACGCAGTATTTT | CASMGARITDTQYF
TRBD2 | TRBJ2-3 | . | TRBV5-8 | TGTGCCAGCAGCTTGGAGCTAGCGGGGGGCTACACAGATACGCAGTATTTT | CASSLELAGGYTDTQYF
. | TRBJ1-2 | few | TRBV6-2/TRBV6-3 | TGTGCCAGCTGCCTGGGGCCTCACTATGGCTACACCTTC | CASCLGPHYGYTF
. | TRBJ1-1 | many | TRBV27 | TGTGCCAGCAGCCCACCTGGATCTCTGAACACTGAAGCTTTCTTT | CASSPPGSLNTEAFF
TRBD1 | TRBJ2-5 | few | TRBV12-3/TRBV12-4 | TGTGCCAGCAGCCCGGACAGGGGAATTTCGGAGACCCAGTACTTC | CASSPDRGISETQYF
TRBD1 | TRBJ1-2 | . | TRBV6-6 | TGTGCCAGCAGTTACTCATCCTCGCCCTGGACAGGAGCTAACTATGGCTACACCTTC | CASSYSSSPWTGANYGYTF
TRBD2 | TRBJ2-3 | many | TRBV20-1 | TGCAGTGCTACCCCTAGCGGGGGCACAGATACGCAGTATTTT | CSATPSGGTDTQYF
. | TRBJ1-2 | many | TRBV12-3/TRBV12-4 | TGTGCCAGCAGCTCGGAGGGACTCTATGGCTACACCTTC | CASSSEGLYGYTF
. | TRBJ1-5 | . | TRBV7-3 | TGTGCCAGCAGCCTCAGGGGTAGTAGCAATCAGCCCCAGCATTTT | CASSLRGSSNQPQHF
. | TRBJ2-7 | few | TRBV19 | TGTGCCAGTAGTTTCCGGGACCAGAACAACTACGAGCAGTACTTC | CASSFRDQNNYEQYF
TRBD1 | TRBJ1-6 | many | TRBV28 | TGTGCCAGCAGTAAAGGACAGGGTAATAATTCACCCCTCCACTTT | CASSKGQGNNSPLHF
. | TRBJ1-2 | many | TRBV28 | TGTGCCAGCAGCACCGGGACACCCTATGGCTACACCTTC | CASSTGTPYGYTF
. | TRBJ2-7 | few | TRBV19 | TGTGCCAGTAGTATAGGGGAAGCGGCTACCGCCTACGAGCAGTACTTC | CASSIGEAATAYEQYF
. | TRBJ2-7 | many | TRBV4-1 | TGCGCCAGCAGCGCGGAACTAGGGGAGGCTTGGAGCTACGAGCAGTACTTC | CASSAELGEAWSYEQYF
TRBD1 | TRBJ1-5 | few | TRBV5-1 | TGCGCCAGCAGCCCCGGGACAGGGTTCGGCAATCAGCCCCAGCATTTT | CASSPGTGFGNQPQHF
. | TRBJ1-2 | many | TRBV30 | TGTGCCTGGAGTGAAGGGGCCCGGAATGGCTACACCTTC | CAWSEGARNGYTF
TRBD2 | TRBJ2-1 | . | TRBV6-1 | TGTGCCAGCAGTTCGGTTAGCGGGATTCCGCAGTTCTTC | CASSSVSGIPQFF
. | TRBJ1-2 | few | TRBV28 | TGTGCCAGCAGCCAAACGAGAGGCTACACCTTC | CASSQTRGYTF
. | TRBJ2-1 | many | TRBV2 | TGTGCCAGCAGTGAAGGTCGGGGCTCCTACAATGAGCAGTTCTTC | CASSEGRGSYNEQFF
. | TRBJ2-1 | . | TRBV4-1 | TGCGCCAGCAGCCCCCTGGGTAGCGCGCTCAATGAGCAGTTCTTC | CASSPLGSALNEQFF
TRBD2 | TRBJ2-3 | . | TRBV24-1 | TGTGCCGCGTCGAAAGCGGGAGGGCAAGATACGCAGTATTTT | CAASKAGGQDTQYF
. | TRBJ2-5 | many | TRBV9 | TGTGCCAGCAGCGTCTTGGGTTCCCCACAAGAGACCCAGTACTTC | CASSVLGSPQETQYF
. | TRBJ2-1 | many | TRBV7-2 | TGTGCCAGCAGCTCCCCCCCTTGGTACAATGAGCAGTTCTTC | CASSSPPWYNEQFF
. | TRBJ2-7 | many | TRBV2 | TGTGCCAGCAGGGAGGGATACGACGAGCAGTACTTC | CASREGYDEQYF